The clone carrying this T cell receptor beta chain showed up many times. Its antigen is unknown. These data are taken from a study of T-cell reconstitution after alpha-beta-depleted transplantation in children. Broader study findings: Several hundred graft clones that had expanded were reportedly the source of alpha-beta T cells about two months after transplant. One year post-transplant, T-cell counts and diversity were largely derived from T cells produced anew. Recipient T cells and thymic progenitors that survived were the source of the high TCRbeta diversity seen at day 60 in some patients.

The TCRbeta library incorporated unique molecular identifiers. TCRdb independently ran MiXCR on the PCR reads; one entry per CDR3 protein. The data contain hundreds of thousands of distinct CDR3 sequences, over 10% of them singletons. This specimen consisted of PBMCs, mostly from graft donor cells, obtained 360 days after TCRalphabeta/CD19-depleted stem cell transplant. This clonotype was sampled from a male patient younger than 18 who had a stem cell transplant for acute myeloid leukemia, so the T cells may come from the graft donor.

The CDR3 sequence: CASSLFLQGHYGYTF. As DNA, the CDR3 is TGTGCCAGCAGCTTATTCTTGCAGGGCCACTATGGCTACACCTTC. This rearrangement joins TRBV7-9 to TRBJ1-2; tentative D call: TRBD1 (5 bases). The germline V and J ends were trimmed by 2 bases and 3 bases, with 13 bases remaining between them. The CDR3 is made up of 15 amino acids. The germline gives CDR1 SEHNR, CDR2 FQNEAQ (reference sequence).